This entry is about one TCR beta chain. The sample is drawn from a study of control samples from healthy donors and cancer patients. TCRdb's copy holds only in-frame clones and misses some; the assay was immunoSEQ multiplex PCR. The table lists 390,000 or so clones, approximately 92% of them singletons. Germline assignment: CDR1 MNHEY and CDR2 SMNVEV (reference sequence). Between the trimmed V and J ends, which lost 2 bases and 5 bases, there was a span of 9 bases. This CDR3 is built from 14 residues. The receptor was derived from a man aged 40-55 years with head and neck cancer. The sequencing input was PBMCs. The V gene is TRBV27, the J gene TRBJ1-4; D is undetermined. The CDR3 loop is CASSLRAFNEKLFF. The CDR3 region has the DNA TGTGCCAGCAGTTTAAGGGCCTTCAATGAAAAACTGTTTTTT. Variable domain in full (rest from reference TRBV27 and TRBJ1-4): EAQVTQNPRYLITVTGKKLTVTCSQNMNHEYMSWYRQDPGLGLRQIYYSMNVEVTDKGDVPEGYKVSRKEKRNFPLILESPSPNQTSLYFCASSLRAFNEKLFFGSGTQLSVL.